The 32 T cell receptor beta chains presented below share a single source sample, sequenced in a study of technical replicates of blood from a handful of donors. Assay: immunoSEQ multiplex PCR; the TCRdb copy retains only in-frame clones and omits some. Here the sample spans under 100,000 clones, roughly 96% being singletons. Sequencing used T cells isolated from PBMCs. The receptors stem from a human donor in good health.

The rearrangement uses TRBV18 and TRBJ1-4; D is uncertain. CDR1 KGHSH and CDR2 LQKENI come from the germline V gene. This CDR3 comprises 14 residues. Trimming left V 3 bases short and J 5 bases short, with 10 bases between. The CDR3 reads CASSPERLNEKLFF. The DNA for the CDR3 is TGTGCCAGCTCACCGGAGCGCCTAAATGAAAAACTGTTTTTT.

CDR3 region: CASSQDTGLGAETQYF. In nucleotides, the CDR3 is TGTGCCAGCAGCCAAGATACGGGACTAGGAGCAGAGACCCAGTACTTC. The chain recombines TRBV4-2 with TRBJ2-5; TRBD2 agrees at 8 bases. Unmatched junction bases numbered 7, after V lost 0 bases and J lost 4 bases. Germline V gives CDR1 LGHNA, CDR2 YNFKEQ. The CDR3 totals 16 residues.

The chain uses TRBV13 and TRBJ2-7; 7 bases agree with TRBD1. Trimming cost V 1 base and J 2 bases; bases outside gene matches: 5. This CDR3 has 15 residues. Germline-derived CDR1 and CDR2 are PRHDT and FYEKMQ (reference sequence). In DNA form, the CDR3 reads TGTGCCAGCAGCTTAGCTGGACAGGTACCCTACGAGCAGTACTTC. Residues: CASSLAGQVPYEQYF.

This clone appeared a single time. This sequence joins TRBV6-5 and TRBJ1-1; 8 bases agree with TRBD1. V shed 2 bases, J shed 0 bases, and the junction held 2 bases outside the gene matches. The V gene's germline CDR1 is MNHEY and CDR2 SVGAGI. The CDR3 contains 15 residues. CDR3 DNA sequence: TGTGCCAGCAGTTACCAGGACAGGGTGAACACTGAAGCTTTCTTT. Its protein product is CASSYQDRVNTEAFF.

The rearrangement uses TRBV2 and TRBJ2-2; 9 bases align to TRBD1. Trimming cost V 5 bases and J 6 bases; bases outside gene matches: 7. The CDR3 totals 15 residues. The germline V gene encodes CDR1 SNHLY and CDR2 FYNNEI. CDR3 region: CASSRTGVQSGELFF. The CDR3 DNA is TGTGCCAGCAGTCGGACAGGGGTCCAATCCGGGGAGCTGTTTTTT. The full variable domain, with the rest looked up from reference TRBV2 and TRBJ2-2, is EPEVTQTPSHQVTQMGQEVILRCVPISNHLYFYWYRQILGQKVEFLVSFYNNEISEKSEIFDDQFSVERPDGSNFTLKIRSTKLEDSAMYFCASSRTGVQSGELFFGEGSRLTVL.

V is TRBV10-2 and J is TRBJ2-1; a weak D match, TRBD2 (6 bases). CDR3 length: 15 amino acids. From germline, CDR1 is WSHSY and CDR2 SAAADI. The V end lost 2 bases, the J end lost 4 bases, and 12 bases lay between the germline ends. The chain's CDR3 is CASSEPPGLYNEQFF. CDR3 coding DNA: TGCGCCAGCAGTGAGCCTCCGGGACTTTACAATGAGCAGTTCTTC.

This chain connects TRBV27 to TRBJ1-5; D is unclear. V was clipped by 3 bases and J by 0 bases, with 12 bases between them. Germline CDR1 reads MNHEY; CDR2 reads SMNVEV (reference sequence). The CDR3 is 16 residues long. For the CDR3, the DNA is TGTGCCAGCAGTTTCCTAGGTATTGGTAGCAATCAGCCCCAGCATTTT. Protein sequence: CASSFLGIGSNQPQHF.

This chain connects TRBV19 to TRBJ1-5; 12 nucleotides match TRBD1. This CDR3 comprises 16 residues. The trim removed 9 bases at V and 6 bases at J, leaving 12 bases unmatched. From germline, CDR1 is LNHDA and CDR2 SQIVND (reference sequence). The CDR3 here is CASRDRGREYTQPQHF. CDR3 sequence (DNA): TGTGCCAGCCGGGACAGGGGGCGCGAGTATACTCAGCCCCAGCATTTT.

The chain has TRBV5-1 and TRBJ1-1, with D possibly being TRBD1 (6 bases). The CDR3 length is 13 residues. Trimming left V 4 bases short and J 6 bases short, with 13 bases between. Germline V gene sequence: CDR1 SGHRS, CDR2 YFSETQ. CDR3 loop: CASSLLDSSEAFF. The CDR3 coding sequence is TGCGCCAGCAGCCTATTGGACAGCTCTGAAGCTTTCTTT.

The chain couples TRBV19 to TRBJ2-5; D might be TRBD1 (6 bases). This CDR3 is 15 amino acids long. The V end was cut by 3 bases, the J end by 2 bases, with 13 bases between. The germline V gene has CDR1 LNHDA and CDR2 SQIVND (reference sequence). The DNA for the CDR3 is TGTGCCAGTAGTATGATAGGACAGAGGCAAGAGACCCAGTACTTC. Protein: CASSMIGQRQETQYF.

The chain couples TRBV14 to TRBJ2-7, with a tentative D call TRBD2 (5 bases). Trimming took off 4 bases at V and 3 bases at J, with 13 bases between the two ends. Per the germline V gene, CDR1 is SGHDN and CDR2 is FVKESK. The CDR3 has 14 amino acids. The CDR3: CASSPLAPFYEQYF. The CDR3 bases are TGTGCCAGCAGCCCCTTAGCGCCATTCTACGAGCAGTACTTC.

The genes are TRBV5-6 and TRBJ2-7; D is perhaps TRBD2 (5 bases). Trimming shortened V by 5 bases and J by 0 bases, and 15 bases separated the two germline ends. The CDR3 contains 15 residues. Germline values: CDR1 SGHDT, CDR2 YYEEEE. The DNA of the CDR3 is TGTGCCAGCAGGTTAAGCAGCGGAGGCTCCTACGAGCAGTACTTC. Protein: CASRLSSGGSYEQYF.

The chain recombines TRBV18 with TRBJ2-6; D is ambiguous. V dropped 10 bases and J dropped 0 bases, with 13 bases sitting between them. CDR3 length equals 15 residues. Germline lookup yields CDR1 KGHSH and CDR2 LQKENI. The chain's CDR3 is CATSQLSSGANVLTF. DNA of the CDR3: TGTGCCACATCACAGTTATCCTCTGGGGCCAACGTCCTGACTTTC. Based on the CDR3 plus reference TRBV18 and TRBJ2-6, the full variable domain is NAGVMQNPRHLVRRRGQEARLRCSPMKGHSHVYWYRQLPEEGLKFMVYLQKENIIDESGMPKERFSAEFPKEGPSILRIQQVVRGDSAAYFCATSQLSSGANVLTFGAGSRLTVL.

The chain is built from TRBV27 and TRBJ2-1; 9 nucleotides match TRBD1. The ends lost 6 bases at V and 8 bases at J; junction bases unmatched: 8. The germline V gene has CDR1 MNHEY and CDR2 SMNVEV (reference sequence). The CDR3 spans 14 residues. DNA of the CDR3: TGTGCCAGCAGCGAGGACAGGGGAGTAGATGAGCAGTTCTTC. It yields the protein CASSEDRGVDEQFF.

The chain links TRBV2 to TRBJ1-2, with TRBD1 as a possible D gene (5 bases). V lost 7 bases and J lost 6, with 18 bases in between. Germline CDR1 reads SNHLY; CDR2 reads FYNNEI. The CDR3 loop spans 14 amino acids. CDR3 sequence (DNA): TGTGCCAGCACCCGGGAGAAGGGGACGCATGGCTACACCTTC. Protein sequence: CASTREKGTHGYTF.

This chain links TRBV6-5 with TRBJ2-3, with 8 positions matching TRBD1. Per germline, CDR1 MNHEY and CDR2 SVGAGI. The CDR3 length is 13 residues. The trim removed 1 base at V and 6 bases at J, leaving 0 bases unmatched. This chain's CDR3 is CASSYYRGDTQYF. The CDR3 DNA is TGTGCCAGCAGTTACTACAGGGGGGATACGCAGTATTTT.

CDR3 sequence (DNA): TGTGCCAGTAGTATGGCTGGCGGCCCCTACGAGCAGTACTTC. Its protein is CASSMAGGPYEQYF. The V gene is TRBV19, the J gene TRBJ2-7; the D is unclear. CDR1 and CDR2 (germline): LNHDA, SQIVND (reference sequence). The V end was cut by 3 bases, the J end by 2 bases, with 11 bases between. The CDR3 contains 14 residues.

The sample holds one count of this clone. The chain has TRBV4-1 and TRBJ2-3; 8 bases agree with TRBD2. Trimming cost V 0 bases and J 1 base; bases outside gene matches: 6. Germline assignment: CDR1 MGHRA and CDR2 YSYEKL. CDR3 length: 17 residues. In DNA form, the CDR3 reads TGCGCCAGCAGCCAAGAGCCTACTAGCGGACGCACAGATACGCAGTATTTT. This encodes CASSQEPTSGRTDTQYF.

This chain links TRBV7-2 with TRBJ2-7; D possibly corresponds to TRBD2 (6 bases). Per the germline V gene, CDR1 is SGHTA and CDR2 is FQGNSA. Between the trimmed V and J ends, which lost 5 bases and 1 base, there was a span of 18 bases. The CDR3 is made up of 16 amino acids. CDR3 DNA sequence: TGTGCCAGCAGCAACCCGGGACTTTCCTCTTCCTACGAGCAGTACTTC. Amino acids: CASSNPGLSSSYEQYF.

The J gene is TRBJ2-3, the V gene TRBV27, with 7 positions matching TRBD1. The CDR3 contains 15 residues. Germline-derived CDR1 and CDR2 are MNHEY and SMNVEV (reference sequence). V lost 2 bases to trimming and J lost 5 bases; unmatched junction nucleotides: 7. The CDR3 is CASSLPPTGKDTQYF. For the CDR3, the DNA is TGTGCCAGCAGTTTACCCCCGACAGGGAAAGATACGCAGTATTTT.

This clone has just a few counts. The V call is TRBV5-4, the J call TRBJ1-1, with 8 nucleotides matching TRBD1. CDR3 length equals 13 residues. Germline CDR1 reads SGHNT; CDR2 reads YYREEE (reference sequence). V was pared by 5 bases and J by 5 bases, with 5 bases of the junction left unmatched. CDR3 coding DNA: TGTGCCAGCAGGCACAGGGGGTGGACTGAAGCTTTCTTT. Translation gives CASRHRGWTEAFF.

The rearrangement links TRBV7-9 to TRBJ2-7, with a tentative D call TRBD1 (5 bases). Germline V gene lookup returns CDR1 SEHNR and CDR2 FQNEAQ (reference sequence). This CDR3 is 13 amino acids long. Trimming pared 2 bases from V and 5 bases from J, leaving 10 bases between. This chain's CDR3 is CASSLSGINEQYF. The CDR3 nucleotides are TGTGCCAGCAGCTTATCAGGGATCAACGAGCAGTACTTC.

The chain combines TRBV29-1 with TRBJ1-1; D may be TRBD1 (5 bases). The CDR3 has 15 amino acids. The germline V gene encodes CDR1 SQVTM and CDR2 ANQGSEA. Trimming took 0 bases from V and 4 from J, leaving 15 bases between them. DNA of the CDR3: TGCAGCGTTGAAGATCTTTCGGGGGGGGGCACTGAAGCTTTCTTT. It encodes CSVEDLSGGGTEAFF. Combining the CDR3 with reference TRBV29-1 and TRBJ1-1 gives the whole variable domain SAVISQKPSRDICQRGTSLTIQCQVDSQVTMMFWYRQQPGQSLTLIATANQGSEATYESGFVIDKFPISRPNLTFSTLTVSNMSPEDSSIYLCSVEDLSGGGTEAFFGQGTRLTVV.

The rearrangement uses TRBV6-1 and TRBJ1-2, with TRBD1 identical over 7 bases. The CDR3 extends over 12 amino acids. The V segment lost 1 base and the J segment 8 bases; nucleotides outside the gene matches: 1. The V gene's germline CDR1 is MNHNS and CDR2 SASEGT. CDR3 protein: CASSEGQGGYTF. CDR3 DNA: TGTGCCAGCAGTGAAGGACAGGGCGGCTACACCTTC.

This chain joins TRBV19 and TRBJ2-7; 7 positions match TRBD2. The V and J ends lost 4 bases and 6 bases, in that order; junction bases with no gene match: 3. CDR3 size: 12 residues. CDR1 LNHDA and CDR2 SQIVND come from the germline V gene (reference sequence). CDR3 in DNA: TGTGCCAGTAGTAAAGGGACTACCGAGCAGTACTTC. Amino acid sequence: CASSKGTTEQYF.

This chain uses TRBV9 with TRBJ2-5; weak D call: TRBD2 (6 bases). The CDR3 spans 15 residues. Germline CDR1 reads SGDLS; CDR2 reads YYNGEE. Trimming stripped 0 bases from V and 5 bases from J, with 14 bases between. The CDR3 nucleotides are TGTGCCAGCAGCGTAGGAAACGGGAGAGGGGAGACCCAGTACTTC. Translating it yields CASSVGNGRGETQYF.

This chain links TRBV2 with TRBJ2-5, with TRBD2 identical over 15 bases. The J call is in doubt because the DNA end fits TRBJ2-7 better. Germline V CDR1 and CDR2: SNHLY, FYNNEI. The CDR3 is 16 amino acids. DNA of the CDR3: TGTGCCAGCGTACCGGGACTAGCGGGAGGTTCGTACGAGCAGTACTTC. Residues: CASVPGLAGGSYEQYF.

The V and J genes are TRBV11-3 and TRBJ2-1; 13 bases align to TRBD2. Losses at the gene ends were 4 bases for V and 8 bases for J; bases not matched to a gene: 5. Germline lookup yields CDR1 SGHNT and CDR2 YENEEA. The CDR3 runs 15 residues. CDR3: CASSWWTSGSDEQFF. CDR3 sequence (DNA): TGTGCCAGCAGCTGGTGGACTAGCGGGAGTGATGAGCAGTTCTTC.

This clone was counted once. The gene calls are TRBV28 and TRBJ2-2, with D possibly TRBD2 on 6 matching bases. The CDR3 sequence is 15 residues long. Trimming left V 7 bases short and J 1 base short, with 13 bases between. CDR1 is MDHEN, CDR2 SYDVKM, per germline. CDR3 sequence (DNA): TGTGCCAGCACCGACGGGCGGGAGAACACCGGGGAGCTGTTTTTT. It is translated as CASTDGRENTGELFF.

This clone came up once. This chain joins TRBV7-9 and TRBJ2-1; TRBD2 might be the D (6 bases). CDR1 and CDR2 (germline): SEHNR, FQNEAQ (reference sequence). The CDR3 runs to 14 residues. V was pared by 5 bases and J by 1 base, with 9 bases between. Here the CDR3 DNA reads TGTGCCAGCAGCCTAGGGACTTCCTACAATGAGCAGTTCTTC. Its protein is CASSLGTSYNEQFF. Filled out from reference TRBV7-9 and TRBJ2-1, the complete variable domain reads DTGVSQNPRHKITKRGQNVTFRCDPISEHNRLYWYRQTLGQGPEFLTYFQNEAQLEKSRLLSDRFSAERPKGSFSTLEIQRTEQGDSAMYLCASSLGTSYNEQFFGPGTRLTVL.

This chain links TRBV15 with TRBJ2-1; 14 nucleotides match TRBD2. There are 16 residues in the CDR3. V dropped 8 bases and J dropped 8; count of bases not matched to a gene: 11. Looked up from germline, CDR1 is LNHNV and CDR2 is YYDKDF (reference sequence). CDR3 DNA: TGTGCCACCTTCGGGACTAGCGGGAGAATAACCCATGAGCAGTTCTTC. As protein: CATFGTSGRITHEQFF.

This chain joins TRBV27 and TRBJ2-1; 9 nucleotides align to TRBD2. J gave up 2 bases and V 6 bases, and 8 bases lay outside the gene matches. Germline values: CDR1 MNHEY, CDR2 SMNVEV (reference sequence). There are 16 residues in the CDR3. CDR3 sequence: CASRKSSGGPYNEQFF. The CDR3 DNA follows: TGTGCCAGCAGGAAATCGAGCGGGGGGCCCTACAATGAGCAGTTCTTC.